This T cell receptor beta chain was profiled in a study of T cell changes during pregnancy in multiple sclerosis. Sequencing was performed with immunoSEQ multiplex PCR; in TCRdb, only in-frame clones are kept and a portion is missing. The sample consists of tens of thousands of clones, around 92% of them appearing once. Trimming removed 2 bases from V and 8 bases from J, with 12 bases in between. The CDR3 extends over 13 amino acids. CDR1 MNHEY and CDR2 SVGAGI come from the germline V gene. The sample consisted of peripheral blood, taken in the third trimester of pregnancy. This sequence was found in a female donor in good health, enrolled as a control in a pregnancy study. This rearrangement joins TRBV6-5 to TRBJ1-1; no firm D call. CDR3 coding DNA: TGTGCCAGCAGTTACAATGCGCGGTCAGAAGCTTTCTTT. This sequence encodes CASSYNARSEAFF.